Listed here are 11 T cell receptor beta chains from one sample, sequenced in a study of shared clonotypes between healthy human individuals. Using immunoSEQ multiplex PCR, the repertoire was profiled, and TCRdb retains in-frame clones only, with some absent. Among approximately 1.5 million clones listed, approximately 98.5% were seen once. The sequencing sample was made of naive CD4+ T cells sorted from blood. Regarding subset: CD45RA+ positively selected. These receptors were obtained from a man under 40 in good health.

This chain uses TRBV6-1 with TRBJ2-7; D is undetermined. The CDR3 extends over 11 amino acids. CDR1 is MNHNS, CDR2 SASEGT, per germline. V was clipped by 1 base and J by 12 bases, with 10 bases between them. The CDR3 bases are TGTGCCAGCAGTGAAGAAGGGTCCTGGTACTTC. It translates to CASSEEGSWYF.

Here the CDR3 reads CASSEGRAGFVQYF. The CDR3 bases are TGTGCCAGCAGTGAAGGTAGGGCGGGATTCGTGCAGTACTTC. The gene calls are TRBV6-1 and TRBJ2-7; possible D gene TRBD2, 6 bases. Germline values: CDR1 MNHNS, CDR2 SASEGT. V was clipped by 1 base and J by 9 bases, with 16 bases between them. This CDR3 has 14 amino acids.

The genes are TRBV15 and TRBJ1-1; 8 nucleotides line up with TRBD1. CDR1 and CDR2 from the germline V gene are LNHNV and YYDKDF (reference sequence). The J segment lost 2 bases and the V segment lost 6 bases, leaving 8 bases of the junction unmatched. The CDR3 consists of 15 residues. CDR3 nucleotide sequence: TGTGCCACCAGGACCCGACAGGGGTCTAACACTGAAGCTTTCTTT. It codes for CATRTRQGSNTEAFF. The full variable domain, its missing parts supplied by reference TRBV15 and TRBJ1-1, is DAMVIQNPRYQVTQFGKPVTLSCSQTLNHNVMYWYQQKSSQAPKLLFHYYDKDFNNEADTPDNFQSRRPNTSFCFLDIRSPGLGDTAMYLCATRTRQGSNTEAFFGQGTRLTVV.

The rearrangement uses TRBV29-1 and TRBJ2-1, with D possibly TRBD2 on 6 matching bases. From germline, CDR1 is SQVTM and CDR2 ANQGSEA. The V and J ends lost 6 bases and 15 bases respectively, with 24 bases between them. CDR3 size: 13 residues. CDR3 nucleotide sequence: TGCAGCGTACCACCAAAGGACGGACGGGGGATGTTCTTC. Its protein product is CSVPPKDGRGMFF.

The rearrangement joins TRBV27 to TRBJ2-5, with D possibly being TRBD2 (5 bases). The V and J ends lost 6 bases and 1 base respectively, with 12 bases between them. Looked up from germline, CDR1 is MNHEY and CDR2 is SMNVEV (reference sequence). The CDR3 is 14 amino acids. Here the CDR3 DNA reads TGTGCCAGCAGCAGCCTCGGGGTCCAAGAGACCCAGTACTTC. Protein: CASSSLGVQETQYF.

Turning to this clone: Other nucleotide sequences in the sample specify the same CDR3. V gene TRBV5-4 combines with J gene TRBJ2-2; a possible D gene is TRBD2 (6 bases). Germline V gene data show CDR1 as SGHNT and CDR2 as YYREEE (reference sequence). CDR3 length equals 15 residues. V lost 0 bases, J lost 0 bases, and 6 bases lay in between. The DNA of the CDR3 is TGTGCCAGCAGCTTGGCGGGAGCGAACACCGGGGAGCTGTTTTTT. Its translation is CASSLAGANTGELFF.

The chain uses TRBV5-1 and TRBJ1-2; 7 nucleotides align to TRBD1. The J segment lost 8 bases and the V segment lost 4 bases, leaving 8 bases of the junction unmatched. CDR1 is SGHRS and CDR2 is YFSETQ in the germline V gene. The CDR3 is 13 amino acids. The CDR3 nucleotides are TGCGCCAGCAGCCCGCGACAGGGACGGGGCTACACCTTC. This codes for CASSPRQGRGYTF.

The chain links TRBV19 to TRBJ1-1; no clear D. The CDR3 runs to 16 residues. Between the trimmed V and J ends, which lost 3 bases and 1 base, there was a span of 15 bases. Germline V lookup: CDR1 LNHDA, CDR2 SQIVND (reference sequence). CDR3: CASSIRGGRRNTEAFF. CDR3 in DNA: TGTGCCAGTAGTATCCGAGGAGGCAGGCGGAACACTGAAGCTTTCTTT.

The chain uses TRBV7-2 and TRBJ2-6; 9 nucleotides line up with TRBD1. J was trimmed by 4 bases and V by 0 bases; bases with no gene match: 4. Germline V CDR1 and CDR2: SGHTA, FQGNSA. This CDR3 region has 17 residues. CDR3 in amino acids: CASSLAHRGLGANVLTF. The CDR3 DNA is TGTGCCAGCAGCTTAGCGCACAGGGGGCTCGGGGCCAACGTCCTGACTTTC.

The chain carries TRBV2 and TRBJ2-2; no clear D. Trimming pared 2 bases from V and 4 bases from J, leaving 14 bases between. Germline V gene data show CDR1 as SNHLY and CDR2 as FYNNEI. The CDR3 covers 16 residues. CDR3 sequence (DNA): TGTGCCAGCAGTGAAAACCGGGCAGGCAGCACCGGGGAGCTGTTTTTT. This translates into CASSENRAGSTGELFF. Complete variable domain (other parts from reference TRBV2 and TRBJ2-2): EPEVTQTPSHQVTQMGQEVILRCVPISNHLYFYWYRQILGQKVEFLVSFYNNEISEKSEIFDDQFSVERPDGSNFTLKIRSTKLEDSAMYFCASSENRAGSTGELFFGEGSRLTVL.

CDR3 DNA sequence: TGTGCCAGCAGTTTATCGGGGACAGTACAGTCTAACTATGGCTACACCTTC. Encoded protein: CASSLSGTVQSNYGYTF. The V and J genes are TRBV28 and TRBJ1-2; 7 bases match TRBD1. In germline, CDR1 is MDHEN, CDR2 SYDVKM. The CDR3 extends over 17 amino acids. V lost 1 base to trimming and J lost 0 bases; unmatched junction nucleotides: 8.